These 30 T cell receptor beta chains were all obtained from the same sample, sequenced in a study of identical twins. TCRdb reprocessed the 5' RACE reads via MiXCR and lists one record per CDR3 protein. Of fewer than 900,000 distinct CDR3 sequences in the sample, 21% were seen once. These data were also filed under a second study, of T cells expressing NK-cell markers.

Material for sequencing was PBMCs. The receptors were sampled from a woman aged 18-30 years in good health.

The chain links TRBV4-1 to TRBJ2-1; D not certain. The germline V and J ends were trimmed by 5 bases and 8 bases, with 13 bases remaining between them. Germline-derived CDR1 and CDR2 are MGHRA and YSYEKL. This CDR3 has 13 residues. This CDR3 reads CASSYRPSDEQFF. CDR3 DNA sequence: TGCGCCAGCAGCTACAGACCTTCCGATGAGCAGTTCTTC.

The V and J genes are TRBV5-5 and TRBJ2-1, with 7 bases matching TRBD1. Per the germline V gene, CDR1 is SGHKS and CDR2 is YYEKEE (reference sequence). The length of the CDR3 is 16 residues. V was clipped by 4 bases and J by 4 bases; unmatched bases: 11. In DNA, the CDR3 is TGTGCCAGCAGCCCGGTAGGGGGCAGACCTTACAATGAGCAGTTCTTC. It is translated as CASSPVGGRPYNEQFF.

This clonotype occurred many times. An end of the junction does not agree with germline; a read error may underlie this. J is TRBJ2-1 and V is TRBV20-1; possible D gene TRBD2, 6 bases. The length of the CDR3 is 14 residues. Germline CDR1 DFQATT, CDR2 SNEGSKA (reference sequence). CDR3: CSARPGLPYNEQFF. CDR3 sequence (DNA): TGCAGTGCTAGACCGGGACTTCCGTACAATGAGCAGTTTTTC.

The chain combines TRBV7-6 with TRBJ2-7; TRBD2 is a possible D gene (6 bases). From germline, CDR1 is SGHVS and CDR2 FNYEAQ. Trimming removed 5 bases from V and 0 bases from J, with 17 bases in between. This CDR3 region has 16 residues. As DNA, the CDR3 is TGTGCCAGCAGCCCGGAAGCTGGGGGGAGCTCCTACGAGCAGTACTTC. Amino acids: CASSPEAGGSSYEQYF.

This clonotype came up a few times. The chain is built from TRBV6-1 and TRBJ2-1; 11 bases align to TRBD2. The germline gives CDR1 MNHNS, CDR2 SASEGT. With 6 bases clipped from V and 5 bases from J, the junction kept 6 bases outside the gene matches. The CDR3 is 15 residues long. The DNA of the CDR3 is TGTGCCAGCAGACCTCAACTAGCGGGAGACAATGAGCAGTTCTTC. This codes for CASRPQLAGDNEQFF.

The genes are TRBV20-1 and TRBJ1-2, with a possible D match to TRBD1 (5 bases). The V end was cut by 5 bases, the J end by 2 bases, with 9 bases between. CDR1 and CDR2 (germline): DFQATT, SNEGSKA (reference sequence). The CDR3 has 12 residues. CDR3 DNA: TGCAGTGCTCCGAGACAGAACTATGGCTACACCTTC. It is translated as CSAPRQNYGYTF.

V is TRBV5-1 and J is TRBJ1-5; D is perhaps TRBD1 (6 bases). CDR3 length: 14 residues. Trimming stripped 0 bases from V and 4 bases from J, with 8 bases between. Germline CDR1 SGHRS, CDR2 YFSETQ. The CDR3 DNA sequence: TGCGCCAGCAGCTTGGAACAGGGTAATCAGCCCCAGCATTTT. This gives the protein CASSLEQGNQPQHF.

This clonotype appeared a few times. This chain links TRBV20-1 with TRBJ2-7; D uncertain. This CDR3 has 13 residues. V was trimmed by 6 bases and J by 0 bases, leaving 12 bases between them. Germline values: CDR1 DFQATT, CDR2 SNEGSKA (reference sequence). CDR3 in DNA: TGCAGTGCCGACCGTGGACGCTCCTACGAGCAGTACTTC. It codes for CSADRGRSYEQYF.

The CDR3 DNA reads as TGCAGTGCTAGACGACGGAACTACGTCGGGACTGAAGCTTTCTTT. This translates into CSARRRNYVGTEAFF. This chain connects TRBV20-1 to TRBJ1-1; D remains unclear. Trimming removed 2 bases at V and 5 bases at J, with 18 bases between. Germline V gives CDR1 DFQATT, CDR2 SNEGSKA (reference sequence). This CDR3 is built from 15 residues.

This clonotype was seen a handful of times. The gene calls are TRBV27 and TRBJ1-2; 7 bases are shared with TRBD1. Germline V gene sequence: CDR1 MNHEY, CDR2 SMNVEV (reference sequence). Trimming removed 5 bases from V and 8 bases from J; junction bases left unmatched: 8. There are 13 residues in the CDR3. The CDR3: CASSPRTGRGYTF. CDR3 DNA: TGTGCCAGCAGTCCCCGGACAGGCCGGGGCTACACCTTC.

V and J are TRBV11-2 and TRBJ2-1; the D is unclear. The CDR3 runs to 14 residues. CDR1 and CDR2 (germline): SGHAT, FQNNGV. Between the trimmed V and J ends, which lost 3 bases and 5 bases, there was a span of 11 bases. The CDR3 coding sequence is TGTGCCAGCAGCTTTGAAGGGATTGACAATGAGCAGTTCTTC. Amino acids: CASSFEGIDNEQFF. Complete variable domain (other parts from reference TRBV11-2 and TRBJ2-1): EAGVAQSPRYKIIEKRQSVAFWCNPISGHATLYWYQQILGQGPKLLIQFQNNGVVDDSQLPKDRFSAERLKGVDSTLKIQPAKLEDSAVYLCASSFEGIDNEQFFGPGTRLTVL.

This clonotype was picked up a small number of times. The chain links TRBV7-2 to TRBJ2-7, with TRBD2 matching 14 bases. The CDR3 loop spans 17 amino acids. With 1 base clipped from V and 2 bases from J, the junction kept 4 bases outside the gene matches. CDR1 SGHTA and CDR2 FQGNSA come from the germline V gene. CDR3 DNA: TGTGCCAGCAGCTTAGTAGTGACTAGCGGGAGGGCCTACGAGCAGTACTTC. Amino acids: CASSLVVTSGRAYEQYF.

The CDR3 loop reads CSALTGLYTDTQYF. CDR3 in DNA: TGCAGTGCCCTAACCGGACTGTACACAGATACGCAGTATTTT. The chain uses TRBV20-1 and TRBJ2-3; weak D call: TRBD2 (5 bases). Germline V gives CDR1 DFQATT, CDR2 SNEGSKA (reference sequence). The CDR3 consists of 14 residues. Trimming cost V 6 bases and J 2 bases, with 15 bases left between them.

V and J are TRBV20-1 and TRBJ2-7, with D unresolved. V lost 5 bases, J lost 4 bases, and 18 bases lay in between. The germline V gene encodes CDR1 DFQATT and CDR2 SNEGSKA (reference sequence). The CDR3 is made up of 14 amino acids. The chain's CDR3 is CSALVPATNYEQYF. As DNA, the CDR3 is TGCAGTGCTTTGGTCCCAGCGACGAATTACGAGCAGTACTTC.

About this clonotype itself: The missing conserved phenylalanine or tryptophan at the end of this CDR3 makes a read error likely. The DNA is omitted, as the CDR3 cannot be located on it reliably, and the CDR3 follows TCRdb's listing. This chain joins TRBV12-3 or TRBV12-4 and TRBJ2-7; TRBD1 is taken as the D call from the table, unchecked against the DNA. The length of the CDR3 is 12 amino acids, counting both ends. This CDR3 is CASSFGPTGASL.

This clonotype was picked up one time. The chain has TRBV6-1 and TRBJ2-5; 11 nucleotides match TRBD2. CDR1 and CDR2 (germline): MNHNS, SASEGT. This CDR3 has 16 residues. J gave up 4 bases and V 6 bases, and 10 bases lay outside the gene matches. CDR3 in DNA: TGTGCCAGCAGCGGGACTAGCGGCTTGGCAGGAGAGACCCAGTACTTC. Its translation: CASSGTSGLAGETQYF.

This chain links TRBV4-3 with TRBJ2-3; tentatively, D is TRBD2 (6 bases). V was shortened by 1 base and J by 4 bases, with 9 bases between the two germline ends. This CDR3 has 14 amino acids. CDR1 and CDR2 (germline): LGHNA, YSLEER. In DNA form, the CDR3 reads TGCGCCAGCAGCCAAGTACGCGGGGCAGATACGCAGTATTTT. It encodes CASSQVRGADTQYF.

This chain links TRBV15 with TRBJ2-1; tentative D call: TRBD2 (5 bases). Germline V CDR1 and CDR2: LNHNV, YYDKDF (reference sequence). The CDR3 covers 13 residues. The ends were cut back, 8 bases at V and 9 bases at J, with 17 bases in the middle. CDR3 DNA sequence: TGTGCCACCGAAGCGGATCGTCGAGGTGAGCAGTTCTTC. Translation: CATEADRRGEQFF.

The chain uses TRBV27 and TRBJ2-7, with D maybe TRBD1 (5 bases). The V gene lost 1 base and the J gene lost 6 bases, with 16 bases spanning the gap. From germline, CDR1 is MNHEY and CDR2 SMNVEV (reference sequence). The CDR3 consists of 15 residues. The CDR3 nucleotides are TGTGCCAGCAGTTTATATCAGGGCGGCCCCGTCGAGCAGTACTTC. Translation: CASSLYQGGPVEQYF.

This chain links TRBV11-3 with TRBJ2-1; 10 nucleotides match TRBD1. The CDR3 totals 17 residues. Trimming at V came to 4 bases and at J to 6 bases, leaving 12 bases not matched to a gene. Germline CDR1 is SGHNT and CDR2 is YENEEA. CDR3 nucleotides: TGTGCCAGCAGCTCCCGGCTTGGGACAGGGGATTCCAATGAGCAGTTCTTC. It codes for CASSSRLGTGDSNEQFF.

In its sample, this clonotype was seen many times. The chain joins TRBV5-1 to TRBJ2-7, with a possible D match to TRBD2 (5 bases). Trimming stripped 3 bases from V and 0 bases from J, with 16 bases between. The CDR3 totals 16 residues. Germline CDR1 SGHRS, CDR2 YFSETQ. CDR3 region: CASSSSPAGISYEQYF. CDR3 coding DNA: TGCGCCAGCAGCTCCAGCCCGGCGGGCATCTCCTACGAGCAGTACTTC.

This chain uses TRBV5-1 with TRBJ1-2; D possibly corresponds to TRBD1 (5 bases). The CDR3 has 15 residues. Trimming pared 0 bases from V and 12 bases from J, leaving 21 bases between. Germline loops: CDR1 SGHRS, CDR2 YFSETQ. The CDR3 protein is CASSLGNRDGRRDTF. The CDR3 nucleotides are TGCGCCAGCAGCTTGGGGAACCGGGACGGACGACGCGACACCTTC.

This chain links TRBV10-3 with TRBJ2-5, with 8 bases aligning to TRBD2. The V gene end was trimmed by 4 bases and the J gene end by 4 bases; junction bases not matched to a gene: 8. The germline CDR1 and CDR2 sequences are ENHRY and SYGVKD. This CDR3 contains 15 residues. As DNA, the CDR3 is TGTGCCATCAGTGGGGCGACTAGCGACGGAGAGACCCAGTACTTC. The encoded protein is CAISGATSDGETQYF.

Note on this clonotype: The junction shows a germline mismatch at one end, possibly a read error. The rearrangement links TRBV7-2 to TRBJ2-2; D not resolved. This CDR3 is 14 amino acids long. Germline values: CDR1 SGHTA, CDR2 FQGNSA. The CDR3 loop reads CASSFVTATVELFF. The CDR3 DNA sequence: TGTGCCAGCAGCTTCGTAACCGCAACCGTGGAGCTGTTTTTT. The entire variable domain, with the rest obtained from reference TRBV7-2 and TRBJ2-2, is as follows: GAGVSQSPSNKVTEKGKDVELRCDPISGHTALYWYRQSLGQGLEFLIYFQGNSAPDKSGLPSDRFSAERTGGSVSTLTIQRTQQEDSAVYLCASSFVTATVELFFGEGSRLTVL.

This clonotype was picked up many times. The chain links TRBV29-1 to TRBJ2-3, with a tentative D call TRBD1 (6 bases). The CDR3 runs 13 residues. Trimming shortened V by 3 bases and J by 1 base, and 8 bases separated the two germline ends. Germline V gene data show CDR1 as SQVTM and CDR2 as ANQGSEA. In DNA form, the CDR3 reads TGCAGCGTTGATGAGGGGGGCACAGATACGCAGTATTTT. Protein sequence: CSVDEGGTDTQYF.

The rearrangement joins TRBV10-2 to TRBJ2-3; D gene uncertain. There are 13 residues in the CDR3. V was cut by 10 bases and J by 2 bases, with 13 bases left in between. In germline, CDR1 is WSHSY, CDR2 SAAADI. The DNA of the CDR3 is TGCGCCACCTTAGGGTATTCCACAGATACGCAGTATTTT. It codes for CATLGYSTDTQYF.

CDR3 loop: CASSPNSGRTDTQYF. CDR3 in DNA: TGTGCCAGCAGCCCCAATAGCGGACGCACAGATACGCAGTATTTT. The chain has TRBV12-3 or TRBV12-4 and TRBJ2-3; D may be TRBD2 (6 bases). V lost 6 bases to trimming and J lost 1 base, with 14 bases between them. The CDR3 sequence is 15 residues long.

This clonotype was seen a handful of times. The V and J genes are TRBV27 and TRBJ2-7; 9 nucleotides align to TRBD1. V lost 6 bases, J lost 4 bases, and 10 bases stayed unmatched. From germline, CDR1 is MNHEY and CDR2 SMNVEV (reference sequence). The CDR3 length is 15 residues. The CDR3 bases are TGTGCCAGCAGATTACAGGGGGCGCAGAATTACGAGCAGTACTTC. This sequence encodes CASRLQGAQNYEQYF.

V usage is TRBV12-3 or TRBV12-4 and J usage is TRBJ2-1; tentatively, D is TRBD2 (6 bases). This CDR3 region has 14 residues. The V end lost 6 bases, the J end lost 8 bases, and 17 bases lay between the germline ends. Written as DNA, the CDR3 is TGTGCCAGCAGGGGCCCACGGGAGAATCATGAGCAGTTCTTC. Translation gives CASRGPRENHEQFF.

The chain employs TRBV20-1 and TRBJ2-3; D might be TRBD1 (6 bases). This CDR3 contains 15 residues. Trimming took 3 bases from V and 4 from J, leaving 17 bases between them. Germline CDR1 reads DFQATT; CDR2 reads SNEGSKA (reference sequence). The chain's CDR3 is CSASGGRQSPDTQYF. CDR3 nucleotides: TGCAGTGCTAGTGGGGGCAGGCAATCCCCAGATACGCAGTATTTT.